This TCR beta chain appears in the sequencing data of a study of T cells in Graves' hyperthyroidism and ophthalmopathy. Researchers barred patients who had uncontrolled infection, other autoimmune disease, pregnancy or lactation. This clonotype was seen ten or more times. The antigen remains undetermined. Trimming took 2 bases from V and 4 from J; bases not matched to a gene: 2. The CDR3 totals 14 residues. Germline assignment: CDR1 SNHLY and CDR2 FYNNEI. Authors of the study amplified TCR beta CDR3 regions from RNA transcripts. HTBI primers were employed in a first-round RT-PCR of the TCR CDR3. TCRdb analysed the multiplex PCR reads with MiXCR anew, one entry per CDR3 protein. The data show about 620,000 distinct CDR3 sequences, around 15% seen once. Study results and limitations: Progression to ophthalmopathy was predicted a median of 6.5 months early. Blood also showed most of the thyroid clonotypes that were expanded above 0.001. Ophthalmopathy stood apart from stable hyperthyroidism in a 13 V-J model.

The V call is TRBV2, the J call TRBJ2-1; 7 nucleotides match TRBD2. The receptor was derived from a woman aged 30 to 39 with Graves' hyperthyroidism. The sequenced material came from blood. The CDR3 nucleotides read TGTGCCAGCAGTGAATCGCGGGGGTACAATGAGCAGTTCTTC. The encoded protein is CASSESRGYNEQFF.